Listed below are T cell receptor beta chains from one sample, sequenced in a study of blood T cell repertoires in COVID-19. Some clones are missing from TCRdb's copy, which holds only in-frame ones; the method was immunoSEQ multiplex PCR. The sample has 90,000 to 120,000 clones, around 89% seen once. Sample: peripheral blood. Receptors were obtained from a man between 40 and 49 years old with active or convalescent COVID-19. Both conserved end residues are part of each CDR3. Each record gives: D gene, CDR3 length, V gene, CDR3 protein. D genes are given only for firm matches.

. 12 TRBV5-1 CASSGENSWPFF
. 14 TRBV27 CASSALGGGLDLHF
. 18 TRBV6-1 CASSEEEVRVTTNEKLFF
TRBD1 14 TRBV28 CASTSPPGQPSYTF
. 13 TRBV28 CASSSGVREKLFF
. 16 TRBV27 CASRKYGTAYSYEQYF
TRBD2 14 TRBV5-4 CASSVQGGYNEQFF
TRBD1 18 TRBV7-7 CASSLGTGGYVSNQPQHF
. 15 TRBV5-4 CASSLARGGRNIQYF
. 13 TRBV5-6 CASRTATNYGYTF
TRBD2 13 TRBV6-5 CASGVERGYEQYF
TRBD1 15 TRBV3-1/TRBV3-2 CASADTGGFGYEQYF
TRBD1 14 TRBV7-2 CASSSPGQPYGYTF
. 13 TRBV10-3 CATSGDQKPEQYF
TRBD2 16 TRBV5-1 CASSPMTSGISGEQFF
. 14 TRBV5-1 CASSLIQGTGELFF
. 16 TRBV5-6 CASSLGVGSNTGELFF
TRBD2 20 TRBV19 CASSIWRSGTSGSSYNEQFF
. 13 TRBV7-2 CASRPSNTDTQYF
. 15 TRBV18 CASSPLSGDDEKLFF
TRBD1 13 TRBV19 CASSGGQAYEQYF
TRBD1 10 TRBV28 CASSSRDRAF
. 14 TRBV4-3 CASKQAAFWDEQFF
. 14 TRBV20-1 CSASSLAGTDTQYF
. 12 TRBV28 CASSLLVQPQHF
. 11 TRBV28 CASGEIQGYTF
TRBD1 18 TRBV18 CASSSQGDTSSYNSPLHF
. 13 TRBV6-6 CATFLPSYNEQFF
. 15 TRBV4-1 CASSQEEQILYGYTF
. 16 TRBV18 CASSRSRGSAGNTIYF
. 14 TRBV6-5 CASSYSRGGQPQHF
. 15 TRBV5-1 CASSQDSPHQETQYF
. 15 TRBV27 CASSPGSGVNQPQHF
. 13 TRBV12-3/TRBV12-4 CASSLADSAEAFF
. 15 TRBV11-2 CASSLGVRGGDGYTF
TRBD2 14 TRBV3-1/TRBV3-2 CASSPWGAGVEQYF
. 15 TRBV6-2/TRBV6-3 CASSYHEARAYEQYF
TRBD2 20 TRBV14 CASSQDVSLVASGHQETQYF
TRBD1 13 TRBV10-2 CASRVGTGYGYTF
. 14 TRBV6-2/TRBV6-3 CASSYAGSRQPQHF
. 16 TRBV10-3 CAIRSGPIGSGNTIYF
. 15 TRBV6-5 CASSFTPASVYEQYF
. 12 TRBV28 CASSSGPGEQYF
TRBD1 17 TRBV14 CASSQRIQRGQQETQYF
TRBD1 14 TRBV28 CASRSTGGASEAFF
TRBD1 16 TRBV3-1/TRBV3-2 CASSGNRGAGSSPLHF
. 14 TRBV27 CASSLLAGIREQYF
. 20 TRBV28 CASSLAFSFTDRPFNEKLFF
. 13 TRBV5-1 CASSLEGNSPLHF
. 14 TRBV7-2 CASSWREGDTEAFF
. 14 TRBV5-6 CASSRRGVNQPQHF